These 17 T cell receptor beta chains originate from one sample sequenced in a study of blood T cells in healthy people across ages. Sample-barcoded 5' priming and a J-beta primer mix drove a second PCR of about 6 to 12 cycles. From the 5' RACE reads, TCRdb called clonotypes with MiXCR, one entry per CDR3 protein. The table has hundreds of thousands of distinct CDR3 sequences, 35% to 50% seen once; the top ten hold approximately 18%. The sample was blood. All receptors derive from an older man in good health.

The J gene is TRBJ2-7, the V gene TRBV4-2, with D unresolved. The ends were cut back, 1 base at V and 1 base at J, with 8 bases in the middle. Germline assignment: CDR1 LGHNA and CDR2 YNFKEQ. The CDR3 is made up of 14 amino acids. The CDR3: CASSQGYGSYEQYF. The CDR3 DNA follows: TGTGCCAGCAGCCAAGGATACGGGTCCTACGAGCAGTACTTC.

The CDR3 protein is CASSAGGWENIQYF. Written as DNA, the CDR3 is TGTGCCAGCAGTGCGGGGGGCTGGGAAAACATTCAGTACTTC. The gene calls are TRBV28 and TRBJ2-4; TRBD2 agrees at 8 bases. Trimming removed 5 bases from V and 5 bases from J; junction bases left unmatched: 5. The CDR3 is 14 amino acids. Germline lookup yields CDR1 MDHEN and CDR2 SYDVKM.

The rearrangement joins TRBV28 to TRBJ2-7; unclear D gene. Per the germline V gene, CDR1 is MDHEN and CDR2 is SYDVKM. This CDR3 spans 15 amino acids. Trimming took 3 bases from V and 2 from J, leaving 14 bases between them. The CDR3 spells CASSLGDTRTYEQYF. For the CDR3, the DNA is TGTGCCAGCAGTTTGGGCGACACCCGTACCTACGAGCAGTACTTC.

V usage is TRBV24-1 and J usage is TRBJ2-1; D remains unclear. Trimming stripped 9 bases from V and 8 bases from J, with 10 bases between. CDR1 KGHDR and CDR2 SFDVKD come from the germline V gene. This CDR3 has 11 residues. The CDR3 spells CATHFGDEQFF. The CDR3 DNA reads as TGTGCCACCCACTTTGGAGATGAGCAGTTCTTC.

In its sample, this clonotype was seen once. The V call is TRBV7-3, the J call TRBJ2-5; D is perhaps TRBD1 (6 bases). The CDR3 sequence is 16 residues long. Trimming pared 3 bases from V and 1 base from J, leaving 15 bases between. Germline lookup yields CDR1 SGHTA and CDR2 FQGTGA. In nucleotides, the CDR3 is TGTGCCAGCAGCTTGGGTCGGCCGACAGGCCAAGAGACCCAGTACTTC. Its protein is CASSLGRPTGQETQYF.

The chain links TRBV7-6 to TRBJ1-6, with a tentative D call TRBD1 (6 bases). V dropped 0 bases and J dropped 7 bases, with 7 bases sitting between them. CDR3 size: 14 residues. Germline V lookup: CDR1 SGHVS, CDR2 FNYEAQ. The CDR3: CASSLATGNSPLHF. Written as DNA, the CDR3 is TGTGCCAGCAGCTTAGCGACAGGCAATTCACCCCTCCACTTT. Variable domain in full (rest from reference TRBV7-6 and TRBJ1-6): GAGVSQSPRYKVTKRGQDVALRCDPISGHVSLYWYRQALGQGPEFLTYFNYEAQQDKSGLPNDRFSAERPEGSISTLTIQRTEQRDSAMYRCASSLATGNSPLHFGNGTRLTVT.

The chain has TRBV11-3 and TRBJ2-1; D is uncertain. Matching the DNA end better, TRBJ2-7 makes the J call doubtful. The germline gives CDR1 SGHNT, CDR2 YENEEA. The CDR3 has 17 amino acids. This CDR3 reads CASRHLLLVFSYNEQYF. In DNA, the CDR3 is TGTGCCAGCAGGCACCTTCTGCTAGTTTTCTCCTACAATGAGCAGTACTTC.

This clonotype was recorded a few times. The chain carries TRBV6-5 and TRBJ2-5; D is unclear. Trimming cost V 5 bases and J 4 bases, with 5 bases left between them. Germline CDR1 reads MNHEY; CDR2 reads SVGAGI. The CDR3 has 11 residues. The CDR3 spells CASSTRETQYF. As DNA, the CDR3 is TGTGCCAGCAGTACCCGAGAGACCCAGTACTTC.

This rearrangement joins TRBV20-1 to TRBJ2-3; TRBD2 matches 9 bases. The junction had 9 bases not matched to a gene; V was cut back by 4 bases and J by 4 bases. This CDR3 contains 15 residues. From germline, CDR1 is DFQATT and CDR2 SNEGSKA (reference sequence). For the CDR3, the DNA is TGCAGTGCTACGGGACTAGCAGGCTTGCCAGATACGCAGTATTTT. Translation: CSATGLAGLPDTQYF.

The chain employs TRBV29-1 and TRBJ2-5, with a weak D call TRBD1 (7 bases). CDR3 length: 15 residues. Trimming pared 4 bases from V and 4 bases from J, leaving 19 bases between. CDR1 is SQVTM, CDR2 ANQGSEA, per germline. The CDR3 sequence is CSVARGGGWGETQYF. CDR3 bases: TGCAGCGTTGCCCGCGGAGGGGGCTGGGGAGAGACCCAGTACTTC.

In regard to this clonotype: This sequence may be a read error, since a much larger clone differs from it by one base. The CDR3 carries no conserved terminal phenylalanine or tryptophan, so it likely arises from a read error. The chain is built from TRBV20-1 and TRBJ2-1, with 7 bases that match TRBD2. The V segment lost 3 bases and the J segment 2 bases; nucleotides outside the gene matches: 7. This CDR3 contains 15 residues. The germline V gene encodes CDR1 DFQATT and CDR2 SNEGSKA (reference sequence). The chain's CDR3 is CSASRRGSAYNEQFL. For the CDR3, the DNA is TGCAGTGCTAGTCGACGCGGGAGTGCCTACAATGAGCAGTTCTTA.

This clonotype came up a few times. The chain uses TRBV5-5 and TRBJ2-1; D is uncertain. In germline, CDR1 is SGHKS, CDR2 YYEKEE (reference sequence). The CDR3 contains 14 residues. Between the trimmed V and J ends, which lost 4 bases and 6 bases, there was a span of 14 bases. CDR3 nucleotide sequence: TGTGCCAGCAGCCTACTAAATGAGATCAATGAGCAGTTCTTC. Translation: CASSLLNEINEQFF.

CDR3 nucleotides: TGTGCCACCAGCAGAGCATTGGGAGATACGCAGTATTTT. It yields the protein CATSRALGDTQYF. V and J are TRBV15 and TRBJ2-3; no firm D call. Trimming removed 1 base at V and 5 bases at J, with 7 bases between. The germline V gene has CDR1 LNHNV and CDR2 YYDKDF (reference sequence). The CDR3 runs to 13 residues.

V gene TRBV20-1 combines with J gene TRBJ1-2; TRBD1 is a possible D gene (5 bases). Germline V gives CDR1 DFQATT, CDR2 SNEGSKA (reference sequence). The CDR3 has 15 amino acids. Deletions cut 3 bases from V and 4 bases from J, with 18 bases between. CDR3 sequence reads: CSARAGTDYFYGYTF. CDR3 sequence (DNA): TGCAGTGCTAGGGCCGGGACGGACTATTTCTATGGCTACACCTTC.

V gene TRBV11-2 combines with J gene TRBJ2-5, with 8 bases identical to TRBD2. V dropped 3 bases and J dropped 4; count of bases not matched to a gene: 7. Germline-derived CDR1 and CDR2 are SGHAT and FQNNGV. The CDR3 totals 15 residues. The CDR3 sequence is CASSFRGLAGETQYF. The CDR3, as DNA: TGTGCCAGCAGCTTTCGGGGGCTAGCGGGAGAGACCCAGTACTTC. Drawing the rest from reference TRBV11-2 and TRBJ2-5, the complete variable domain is EAGVAQSPRYKIIEKRQSVAFWCNPISGHATLYWYQQILGQGPKLLIQFQNNGVVDDSQLPKDRFSAERLKGVDSTLKIQPAKLEDSAVYLCASSFRGLAGETQYFGPGTRLLVL.

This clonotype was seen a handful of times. The CDR3 DNA is TGTGCCAGCAGCTTAAGGGCCGGGACAGGGGTTTCTGGGGCCAACGTCCTGACTTTC. Translation: CASSLRAGTGVSGANVLTF. The genes are TRBV11-3 and TRBJ2-6; 10 bases map to TRBD1. The CDR3 totals 19 residues. V dropped 2 bases and J dropped 1; count of bases not matched to a gene: 8. Germline loops: CDR1 SGHNT, CDR2 YENEEA.

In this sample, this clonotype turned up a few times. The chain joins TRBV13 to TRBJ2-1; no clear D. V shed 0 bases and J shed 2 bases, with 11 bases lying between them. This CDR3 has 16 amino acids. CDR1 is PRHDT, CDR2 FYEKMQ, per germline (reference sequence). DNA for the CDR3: TGTGCCAGCAGCTTAGGAACGGCATTCGCCTACAATGAGCAGTTCTTC. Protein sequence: CASSLGTAFAYNEQFF.